Below, 12 T cell receptor beta chains from the same sample are listed, as sequenced in a study of Ad26.COV2.S vaccination and SARS-CoV-2 variants. Treatment given: around 19 received Ad26.COV2.S at low or high dose, single or two shots; roughly five received placebo; per-sample allocation not given. It was on day 63 after the first vaccine or placebo injection that samples were taken. TCRdb's table, derived via immunoSEQ multiplex PCR, lists solely in-frame clones and lacks some. Among about 680,000 clones, approximately 88% were seen once, and the ten largest hold around 1.4%. Sample: peripheral blood, taken in a trial of Ad26.COV2.S vaccine versus placebo. Every receptor here comes from a person between 18 and 59 years old who received the Ad26.COV2.S COVID-19 vaccine or a placebo.

J is TRBJ2-1 and V is TRBV3-1 (or the pseudogene TRBV3-2); 10 positions match TRBD1. This CDR3 comprises 15 residues. Germline CDR1 LGHDT, CDR2 YNNKEL (reference sequence). The trim removed 4 bases at V and 2 bases at J, leaving 2 bases unmatched. CDR3 sequence (DNA): TGTGCCAGCAGCCTCGGGACAGGGGCCTACAATGAGCAGTTCTTC. Protein product: CASSLGTGAYNEQFF.

The V and J genes are TRBV6-5 and TRBJ2-3; D gene uncertain. This CDR3 region has 12 residues. Germline values: CDR1 MNHEY, CDR2 SVGAGI. V dropped 3 bases and J dropped 6 bases, with 7 bases sitting between them. CDR3 region: CASSYIGDTQYF. Here the CDR3 DNA reads TGTGCCAGCAGTTATATAGGGGATACGCAGTATTTT.

There are a few counts of this clone. The chain uses TRBV24-1 and TRBJ2-1; 11 bases align to TRBD2. The ends lost 0 bases at V and 0 bases at J; junction bases unmatched: 0. Germline V gives CDR1 KGHDR, CDR2 SFDVKD. This CDR3 contains 17 residues. The CDR3 protein is CATSDLTSGSSYNEQFF. Here the CDR3 DNA reads TGTGCCACCAGTGATTTGACTAGCGGGAGCTCCTACAATGAGCAGTTCTTC.

The chain combines TRBV24-1 with TRBJ2-1; 11 bases fit TRBD2. V was clipped by 4 bases and J by 5 bases; unmatched bases: 6. Germline lookup yields CDR1 KGHDR and CDR2 SFDVKD. The CDR3 runs 16 residues. CDR3: CATSEARLAGNNEQFF. Here the CDR3 DNA reads TGTGCCACCAGTGAGGCGAGACTAGCGGGAAACAATGAGCAGTTCTTC.

The chain links TRBV5-1 to TRBJ2-7; possibly TRBD1 for D (6 bases). Per the germline V gene, CDR1 is SGHRS and CDR2 is YFSETQ. This CDR3 is built from 15 residues. V was trimmed by 0 bases and J by 2 bases, leaving 12 bases between them. CDR3 coding DNA: TGCGCCAGCAGCTTGGATCCAGGGGCGGCCTACGAGCAGTACTTC. It encodes CASSLDPGAAYEQYF.

For this clone: This same CDR3 is encoded by further DNA sequences in the sample. The rearrangement links TRBV2 to TRBJ2-3; no definite D call. The CDR3 is 12 amino acids. Germline V gene sequence: CDR1 SNHLY, CDR2 FYNNEI. With 3 bases removed from V and 5 bases from J, the gap between germline ends came to 6 bases. The CDR3, as DNA: TGTGCCAGCAGTGACAGAGGAGATACGCAGTATTTT. This encodes CASSDRGDTQYF.

The chain employs TRBV5-8 and TRBJ2-3; possibly TRBD2 for D (7 bases). Trimming removed 3 bases from V and 1 base from J, with 21 bases in between. The CDR3 length is 18 residues. The germline V gene has CDR1 SGHTS and CDR2 YDEGEE. Here the CDR3 DNA reads TGTGCCAGCAGCTGGGGGGGCGGGAGTGGCTTTGGCACAGATACGCAGTATTTT. Encoded protein: CASSWGGGSGFGTDTQYF. Combining the CDR3 with reference TRBV5-8 and TRBJ2-3 gives the whole variable domain EAGVTQSPTHLIKTRGQQATLRCSPISGHTSVYWYQQALGLGLQFLLWYDEGEERNRGNFPPRFSGRQFPNYSSELNVNALELEDSALYLCASSWGGGSGFGTDTQYFGPGTRLTVL.

The chain carries TRBV12-3 or TRBV12-4 and TRBJ1-5; D not resolved. The V end lost 3 bases, the J end lost 7 bases, and 10 bases lay between the germline ends. The CDR3 contains 13 residues. The CDR3 DNA follows: TGTGCCAGCAGTTTGGAGGTTAGCCAGCCCCAGCATTTT. It translates to CASSLEVSQPQHF.

The chain combines TRBV2 with TRBJ1-1; a weak D match, TRBD1 (5 bases). V lost 6 bases to trimming and J lost 1 base, with 15 bases between them. The CDR3 has 15 amino acids. CDR1 is SNHLY, CDR2 FYNNEI, per germline. The CDR3 reads CASSHPRQSNTEAFF. The CDR3 DNA reads as TGTGCCAGCAGCCACCCGAGACAGTCGAACACTGAAGCTTTCTTT.

The rearrangement uses TRBV5-1 and TRBJ2-1; TRBD2 matches at 8 bases. The CDR3 runs to 14 residues. V was pared by 2 bases and J by 4 bases, with 2 bases of the junction left unmatched. Germline CDR1 reads SGHRS; CDR2 reads YFSETQ. CDR3 region: CASSLLAEYNEQFF. The DNA of the CDR3 is TGCGCCAGCAGCTTACTAGCGGAGTACAATGAGCAGTTCTTC.

This sequence joins TRBV10-1 and TRBJ2-7; 7 bases line up with TRBD2. CDR3 length equals 15 residues. The junction had 9 bases not matched to a gene; V was cut back by 4 bases and J by 3 bases. Germline V lookup: CDR1 WNHNN, CDR2 SYGVQD (reference sequence). CDR3 amino acids: CASSVGSAGLYEQYF. The CDR3 region has the DNA TGCGCCAGCAGTGTGGGTTCAGCGGGACTCTACGAGCAGTACTTC.

The rearrangement uses TRBV19 and TRBJ2-6, with 12 bases that match TRBD2. After removal of 7 bases from V and 0 bases from J, the junction contained 4 bases not matched to a gene. The CDR3 covers 17 residues. Germline CDR1 is LNHDA and CDR2 is SQIVND (reference sequence). The CDR3: CASTRLAGVSGANVLTF. The CDR3 coding sequence is TGTGCCAGTACCCGACTAGCGGGAGTCTCTGGGGCCAACGTCCTGACTTTC.